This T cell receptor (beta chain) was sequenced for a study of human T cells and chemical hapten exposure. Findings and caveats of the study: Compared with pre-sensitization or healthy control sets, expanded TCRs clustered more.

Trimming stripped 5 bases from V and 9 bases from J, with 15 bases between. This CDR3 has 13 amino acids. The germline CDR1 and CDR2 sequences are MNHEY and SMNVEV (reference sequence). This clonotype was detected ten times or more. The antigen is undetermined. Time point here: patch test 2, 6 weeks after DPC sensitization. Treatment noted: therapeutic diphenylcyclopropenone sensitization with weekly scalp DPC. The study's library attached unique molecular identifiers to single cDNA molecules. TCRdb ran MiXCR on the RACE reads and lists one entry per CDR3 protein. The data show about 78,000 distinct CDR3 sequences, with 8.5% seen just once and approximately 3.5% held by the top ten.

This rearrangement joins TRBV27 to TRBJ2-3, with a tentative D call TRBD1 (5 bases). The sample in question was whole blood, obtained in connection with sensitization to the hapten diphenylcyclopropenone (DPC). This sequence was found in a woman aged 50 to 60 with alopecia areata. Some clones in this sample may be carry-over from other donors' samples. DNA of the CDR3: TGTGCCAGCAGTCCCACAGGAGTCAGGACGCAGTATTTT. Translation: CASSPTGVRTQYF.